This T cell receptor beta chain was sequenced in a study of blood T cell repertoires in COVID-19. This CDR3 comprises 15 residues. V shed 4 bases and J 4 bases; nucleotides not matched to a gene: 9. Germline V CDR1 and CDR2: SGHRS, YFSETQ. TCRdb's copy holds only in-frame clones and misses some; the assay was immunoSEQ multiplex PCR. The sample holds hundreds of thousands of clones, around 91% seen once. The clonotype originates from a woman between 18 and 29 years old with acute COVID-19. The specimen sequenced was PBMCs or T cells enriched from blood (not recorded which). The J gene is TRBJ1-2, the V gene TRBV5-1; 8 bases line up with TRBD1. The CDR3 here is CASSEGQVVAYGYTF. Written as DNA, the CDR3 is TGCGCCAGCAGCGAGGGACAGGTCGTTGCCTATGGCTACACCTTC.